The next 2 T cell receptor beta chains were all read from a single sample in a study of blood T cell repertoires in COVID-19. Here immunoSEQ multiplex PCR was the method, and the copy in TCRdb shows in-frame clones only, minus some. The profile covers around 500,000 clones, with 88% appearing a single time and 1.5% to 2% taken by the ten largest. The specimen was PBMCs or T cells enriched from blood (not recorded which). The receptors were gathered from a middle-aged woman who had recovered from COVID-19.

The chain uses TRBV6-5 and TRBJ1-2; D remains ambiguous. CDR1 and CDR2 from the germline V gene are MNHEY and SVGAGI. This CDR3 is built from 13 residues. V gave up 6 bases and J gave up 7 bases, with 15 bases separating them. CDR3 protein: CASRPADGGGYTF. Here the CDR3 DNA reads TGTGCCAGCAGACCCGCCGACGGAGGTGGCTACACCTTC.

J is TRBJ2-7 and V is TRBV18; 8 positions agree with TRBD1. J gave up 2 bases and V 2 bases, and 8 bases lay outside the gene matches. Germline CDR1 and CDR2: KGHSH and LQKENI. CDR3 length: 16 amino acids. Here the CDR3 reads CASSPTLDRATYEQYF. Here the CDR3 DNA reads TGTGCCAGCTCACCAACTCTGGACAGGGCTACCTACGAGCAGTACTTC.